A single sample gave rise to the 8 T cell receptor beta chains below, sequenced in a study of cytomegalovirus exposure and HLA in healthy donors (TCRdb year 2017). The library was prepared using the immunoSEQ multiplex PCR assay. For the multiplex PCR, a mixture combining 60 forward primers for TCR Vbeta segments and 13 reverse primers for TCR Jbeta segments was used. TCRdb carries this immuneACCESS record with in-frame sequences only. Its versions omit some clonotypes, under half of them owing to an unresolved V gene in the studies checked, with the rest unexplained. This sample lists 150,000 to 200,000 clones; about 62% were detected once. The ten largest clones add up to 2.5% to 3.5% of the sample. Sequenced sample: PBMCs. The receptors here all came from a man aged 35 to 55 in good health and CMV-seronegative.

V and J are TRBV10-3 and TRBJ2-7, with TRBD2 identical over 7 bases. Per germline, CDR1 ENHRY and CDR2 SYGVKD. V trimming: 8 bases; J trimming: 7 bases; junction bases outside the gene matches: 14. This CDR3 contains 14 residues. CDR3 sequence (DNA): TGTGCCATCCGCCCGGGGGGTCGGTCGGGGGAGCAGTACTTC. Protein product: CAIRPGGRSGEQYF.

This rearrangement joins TRBV5-1 to TRBJ2-7; TRBD1 agrees at 7 bases. CDR1 and CDR2 (germline): SGHRS, YFSETQ. The CDR3 is 15 residues long. The J segment lost 3 bases and the V segment lost 1 base, leaving 7 bases of the junction unmatched. The CDR3 region has the DNA TGCGCCAGCAGCTTGCAGTCGGGACAGATCTACGAGCAGTACTTC. This encodes CASSLQSGQIYEQYF. Variable domain in full (rest from reference TRBV5-1 and TRBJ2-7): KAGVTQTPRYLIKTRGQQVTLSCSPISGHRSVSWYQQTPGQGLQFLFEYFSETQRNKGNFPGRFSGRQFSNSRSEMNVSTLELGDSALYLCASSLQSGQIYEQYFGPGTRLTVT.

The genes are TRBV28 and TRBJ1-2, with TRBD1 identical over 11 bases. The V and J ends lost 6 bases and 4 bases, in that order; junction bases with no gene match: 7. The CDR3 is made up of 15 amino acids. CDR1 and CDR2 from the germline V gene are MDHEN and SYDVKM. CDR3 DNA sequence: TGTGCCAGCAGGCCCCGGGACAGGGGGGCCTATGGCTACACCTTC. Translated: CASRPRDRGAYGYTF.

The chain joins TRBV7-2 to TRBJ2-1; D possibly corresponds to TRBD2 (6 bases). Trimming took off 1 base at V and 3 bases at J, with 10 bases between the two ends. There are 15 residues in the CDR3. The germline gives CDR1 SGHTA, CDR2 FQGNSA. The CDR3 spells CASSLVAGGYNEQFF. CDR3 nucleotide sequence: TGTGCCAGCAGCTTAGTTGCCGGGGGCTACAATGAGCAGTTCTTC.

This clone was observed a handful of times. V and J are TRBV25-1 and TRBJ2-3; D unclear. Germline CDR1 MGHDK, CDR2 SYGVNS. V was trimmed by 6 bases and J by 3 bases, leaving 7 bases between them. The CDR3 consists of 12 residues. CDR3 sequence (DNA): TGTGCCAGCAGCTCCTTAACAGATACGCAGTATTTT. Translated, it gives CASSSLTDTQYF. Combining the CDR3 with reference TRBV25-1 and TRBJ2-3 gives the whole variable domain EADIYQTPRYLVIGTGKKITLECSQTMGHDKMYWYQQDPGMELHLIHYSYGVNSTEKGDLSSESTVSRIRTEHFPLTLESARPSHTSQYLCASSSLTDTQYFGPGTRLTVL.

The rearrangement links TRBV10-3 to TRBJ2-7; the match to TRBD1 covers 7 bases. The V segment lost 4 bases and the J segment 3 bases; nucleotides outside the gene matches: 3. Germline CDR1 reads ENHRY; CDR2 reads SYGVKD. CDR3 length equals 13 residues. This chain's CDR3 is CAISGGQVYEQYF. The CDR3 DNA follows: TGTGCCATCAGTGGTGGACAGGTCTACGAGCAGTACTTC.

This clone occurred a few times. This chain joins TRBV7-7 and TRBJ2-5, with 8 bases that match TRBD1. The CDR3 runs to 15 residues. Losses at the gene ends were 5 bases for V and 1 base for J; bases not matched to a gene: 6. Germline values: CDR1 SSHAT, CDR2 FNYEAQ (reference sequence). In nucleotides, the CDR3 is TGTGCCAGCAGCCCTGTTACAGGGGGCCAAGAGACCCAGTACTTC. Protein sequence: CASSPVTGGQETQYF.

The gene calls are TRBV5-1 and TRBJ2-7; the D gene is possibly TRBD2 (6 bases). V was pared by 1 base and J by 5 bases, with 16 bases between. Germline CDR1 is SGHRS and CDR2 is YFSETQ. This CDR3 is 15 amino acids long. CDR3 protein: CASSLTSRPGDEQYF. CDR3 DNA sequence: TGCGCCAGCAGCTTGACTAGCCGCCCAGGCGACGAGCAGTACTTC.